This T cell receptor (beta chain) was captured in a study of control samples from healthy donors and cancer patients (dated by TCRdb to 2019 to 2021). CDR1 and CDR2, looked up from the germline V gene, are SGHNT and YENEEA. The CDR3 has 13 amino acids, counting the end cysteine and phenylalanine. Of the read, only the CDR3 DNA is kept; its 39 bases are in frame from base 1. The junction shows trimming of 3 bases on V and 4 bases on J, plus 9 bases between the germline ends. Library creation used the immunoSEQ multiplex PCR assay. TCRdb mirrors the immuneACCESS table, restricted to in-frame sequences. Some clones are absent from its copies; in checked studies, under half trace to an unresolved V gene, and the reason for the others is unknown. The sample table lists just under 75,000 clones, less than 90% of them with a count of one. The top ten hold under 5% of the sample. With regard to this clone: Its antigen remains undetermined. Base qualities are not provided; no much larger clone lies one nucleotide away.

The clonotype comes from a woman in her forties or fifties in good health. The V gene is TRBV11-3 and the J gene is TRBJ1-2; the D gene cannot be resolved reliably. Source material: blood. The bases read TGTGCCAGCAGCTTGAGGAACACCTATGGCTACACCTTC. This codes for CASSLRNTYGYTF.